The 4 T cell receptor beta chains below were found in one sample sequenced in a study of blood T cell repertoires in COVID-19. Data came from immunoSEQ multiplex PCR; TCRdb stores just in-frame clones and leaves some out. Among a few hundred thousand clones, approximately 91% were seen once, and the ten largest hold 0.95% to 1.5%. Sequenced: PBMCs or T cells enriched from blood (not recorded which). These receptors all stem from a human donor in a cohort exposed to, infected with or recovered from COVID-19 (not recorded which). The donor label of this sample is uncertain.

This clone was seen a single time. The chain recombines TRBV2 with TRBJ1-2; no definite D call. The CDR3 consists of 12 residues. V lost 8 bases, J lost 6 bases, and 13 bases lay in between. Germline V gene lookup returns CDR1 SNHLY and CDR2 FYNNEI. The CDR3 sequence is CASPRTIHGYTF. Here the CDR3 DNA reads TGTGCCAGCCCGCGAACCATCCATGGCTACACCTTC.

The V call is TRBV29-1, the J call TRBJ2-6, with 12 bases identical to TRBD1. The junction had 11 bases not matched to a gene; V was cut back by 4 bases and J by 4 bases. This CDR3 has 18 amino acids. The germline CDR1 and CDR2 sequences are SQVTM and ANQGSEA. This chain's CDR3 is CSVVGTGGVGAGANVLTF. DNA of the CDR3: TGCAGCGTTGTGGGGACAGGGGGCGTTGGGGCCGGGGCCAACGTCCTGACTTTC.

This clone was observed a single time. The CDR3 here is CATSRGDRVAEAFF. DNA for the CDR3: TGTGCCACCAGCAGAGGGGACAGGGTTGCTGAAGCTTTCTTT. This chain links TRBV15 with TRBJ1-1, with 9 bases identical to TRBD1. This CDR3 has 14 residues. Germline assignment: CDR1 LNHNV and CDR2 YYDKDF (reference sequence). The junction had 3 bases not matched to a gene; V was cut back by 1 base and J by 6 bases.

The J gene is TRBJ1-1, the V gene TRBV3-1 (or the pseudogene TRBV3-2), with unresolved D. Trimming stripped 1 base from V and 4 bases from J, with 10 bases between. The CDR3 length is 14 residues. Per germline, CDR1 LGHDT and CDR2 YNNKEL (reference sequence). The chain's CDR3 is CASSQGGRCTEAFF. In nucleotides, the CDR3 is TGTGCCAGCAGCCAAGGAGGGAGGTGCACTGAAGCTTTCTTT.